This T cell receptor beta chain was recorded in a study of blood T cell repertoires in COVID-19. Across the whole study: The United States, Italy and Spain provided the acute and convalescent COVID-19 samples. From T cells, B-cell-depleted T cells, or PBMCs came the material, which was cDNA or gDNA.

Donors were grouped by their self-reported clinical history. Per the original data handling: Reference gene primer amplification gave estimated nucleated cell counts. Here immunoSEQ multiplex PCR was the method, and the copy in TCRdb shows in-frame clones only, minus some. V and J calls and clone size are those listed in that table; D and trimming were worked out from the DNA. The sample contains approximately 240,000 clones, around 85% of which appear only once. This CDR3 comprises 12 residues. Looked up from germline, CDR1 is LGHNT and CDR2 is FRNRAP. Trimming took 5 bases from V and 6 from J, leaving 9 bases between them.

This chain joins TRBV12-5 and TRBJ2-3; TRBD1 is a possible D gene (5 bases). The material sequenced was PBMCs or T cells enriched from blood (not recorded which). The sequence came from a woman aged 50 to 60 in a cohort exposed to, infected with or recovered from COVID-19 (not recorded which). DNA of the CDR3: TGTGCTAGTGGTCCAGGGTTGGATACGCAGTATTTT. This encodes CASGPGLDTQYF.